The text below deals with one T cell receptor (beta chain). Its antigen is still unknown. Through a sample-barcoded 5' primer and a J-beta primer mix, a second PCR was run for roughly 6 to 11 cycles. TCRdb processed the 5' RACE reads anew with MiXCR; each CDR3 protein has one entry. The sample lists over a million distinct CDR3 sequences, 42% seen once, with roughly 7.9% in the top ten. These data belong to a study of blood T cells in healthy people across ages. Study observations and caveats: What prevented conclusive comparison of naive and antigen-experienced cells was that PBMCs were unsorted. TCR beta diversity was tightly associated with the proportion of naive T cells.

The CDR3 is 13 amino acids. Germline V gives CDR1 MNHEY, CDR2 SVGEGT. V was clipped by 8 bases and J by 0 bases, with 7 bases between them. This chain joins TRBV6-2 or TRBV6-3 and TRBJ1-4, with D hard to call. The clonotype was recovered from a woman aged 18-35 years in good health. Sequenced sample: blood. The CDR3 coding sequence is TGTGCCAGCCATAGAACAACTAATGAAAAACTGTTTTTT. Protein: CASHRTTNEKLFF.